The next 20 T cell receptor beta chains were all read from a single sample in a study of high-grade serous ovarian cancer treatment subgroups. Tumor samples were obtained before definitive surgery or chemotherapy. TCRdb keeps only in-frame clones here, not all; method: immunoSEQ multiplex PCR. The data contain about 620 clones, around 70% of them singletons. Sequencing was performed on tumor tissue. Receptors originate from a human donor with high-grade serous ovarian cancer.

This rearrangement joins TRBV7-3 to TRBJ2-7; TRBD1 might be the D (6 bases). The V and J ends lost 0 bases and 6 bases respectively, with 6 bases between them. Per the germline V gene, CDR1 is SGHTA and CDR2 is FQGTGA. CDR3 length: 12 amino acids. CDR3 sequence: CASSLTTGEQYF. The CDR3 nucleotides are TGTGCCAGCAGCTTAACGACAGGCGAGCAGTACTTC.

This clone was counted between two and nine times. The V and J genes are TRBV27 and TRBJ2-2; maybe TRBD1 (6 bases). Trimming stripped 11 bases from V and 6 bases from J, with 19 bases between. CDR3 length: 14 amino acids. Germline CDR1 is MNHEY and CDR2 is SMNVEV (reference sequence). CDR3 coding DNA: TGTGCCCCCAAGGGACACACATCGGCCGGGGAGCTGTTTTTT. Protein product: CAPKGHTSAGELFF.

V gene TRBV11-3 combines with J gene TRBJ2-7; no clear D gene. The CDR3 is 14 amino acids. V dropped 5 bases and J dropped 0 bases, with 11 bases sitting between them. Germline V gives CDR1 SGHNT, CDR2 YENEEA. The CDR3 is CASSPSPSSYEQYF. As DNA, the CDR3 is TGTGCCAGCAGCCCTTCGCCTAGCTCCTACGAGCAGTACTTC. Full variable domain (remainder filled in from reference TRBV11-3 and TRBJ2-7): EAGVVQSPRYKIIEKKQPVAFWCNPISGHNTLYWYLQNLGQGPELLIRYENEEAVDDSQLPKDRFSAERLKGVDSTLKIQPAELGDSAVYLCASSPSPSSYEQYFGPGTRLTVT.

The gene calls are TRBV7-2 and TRBJ1-2; 9 nucleotides line up with TRBD1. The germline V gene has CDR1 SGHTA and CDR2 FQGNSA. The V gene end was trimmed by 5 bases and the J gene end by 5 bases; junction bases not matched to a gene: 3. The length of the CDR3 is 13 residues. The CDR3 loop reads CASSVGTGYGYTF. The CDR3, as DNA: TGTGCCAGCAGCGTTGGGACAGGGTATGGCTACACCTTC.

In its sample, this clone was seen a few times. The V call is TRBV11-2, the J call TRBJ2-1; no reliable D call. The CDR3 is 15 amino acids. The V end was cut by 3 bases, the J end by 0 bases, with 9 bases between. CDR1 SGHAT and CDR2 FQNNGV come from the germline V gene. CDR3 bases: TGTGCCAGCAGCTTGAATCCCAGCTCCTACAATGAGCAGTTCTTC. Translated: CASSLNPSSYNEQFF. Filled out from reference TRBV11-2 and TRBJ2-1, the complete variable domain reads EAGVAQSPRYKIIEKRQSVAFWCNPISGHATLYWYQQILGQGPKLLIQFQNNGVVDDSQLPKDRFSAERLKGVDSTLKIQPAKLEDSAVYLCASSLNPSSYNEQFFGPGTRLTVL.

The chain recombines TRBV27 with TRBJ2-1; TRBD2 agrees at 8 bases. The CDR3 runs to 15 residues. Per germline, CDR1 MNHEY and CDR2 SMNVEV (reference sequence). V was pared by 8 bases and J by 1 base, with 7 bases of the junction left unmatched. The CDR3 spells CASRRVAGSYNEQFF. CDR3 DNA sequence: TGTGCCAGCCGTCGGGTAGCGGGGTCCTACAATGAGCAGTTCTTC.

The rearrangement links TRBV30 to TRBJ2-6, with D maybe TRBD2 (6 bases). The ends were cut back, 2 bases at V and 1 base at J, with 15 bases in the middle. The germline gives CDR1 GTSNPN, CDR2 SVGIG (reference sequence). This CDR3 has 17 residues. The chain's CDR3 is CAWSTLAAGSGANVLTF. DNA for the CDR3: TGTGCCTGGAGTACGCTGGCGGCGGGGTCTGGGGCCAACGTCCTGACTTTC.

The V gene is TRBV4-2, the J gene TRBJ2-1, with TRBD2 matching over 8 bases. Germline V lookup: CDR1 LGHNA, CDR2 YNFKEQ. This CDR3 is 17 amino acids long. The V gene end was trimmed by 0 bases and the J gene end by 6 bases; junction bases not matched to a gene: 10. CDR3 in DNA: TGTGCCAGCAGCCAAGAAGGGGCGGGAGGCCTCCTCAATGAGCAGTTCTTC. Amino acid sequence: CASSQEGAGGLLNEQFF.

About this clone: One end of the junction does not line up with germline, which may come from a read error. This chain connects TRBV30 to TRBJ2-6; weak D call: TRBD2 (6 bases). The CDR3 length is 17 residues. CDR1 and CDR2 from the germline V gene are GTSNPN and SVGIG (reference sequence). Here the CDR3 reads CAWSTLAAGSGANVLAF. CDR3 bases: TGTGCCTGGAGTACGCTGGCGGCGGGGTCTGGGGCCAACGTCCTGGCTTTC.

V is TRBV7-2 and J is TRBJ2-1, with 8 bases aligning to TRBD2. Looked up from germline, CDR1 is SGHTA and CDR2 is FQGNSA. The V gene end was trimmed by 2 bases and the J gene end by 2 bases; junction bases not matched to a gene: 2. The CDR3 is 15 amino acids. The DNA of the CDR3 is TGTGCCAGCAGCTTAACTAGCGGTCCCTACAATGAGCAGTTCTTC. This gives the protein CASSLTSGPYNEQFF. The full variable domain, in which reference TRBV7-2 and TRBJ2-1 provide the parts outside the CDR3, is GAGVSQSPSNKVTEKGKDVELRCDPISGHTALYWYRQSLGQGLEFLIYFQGNSAPDKSGLPSDRFSAERTGGSVSTLTIQRTQQEDSAVYLCASSLTSGPYNEQFFGPGTRLTVL.

The J gene is TRBJ1-5, the V gene TRBV6-4; the match to TRBD1 covers 10 bases. The length of the CDR3 is 15 residues. V was pared by 3 bases and J by 4 bases, with 3 bases of the junction left unmatched. Looked up from germline, CDR1 is MRHNA and CDR2 is SNTAGT. CDR3 sequence reads: CASSEGTGDNQPQHF. The CDR3 coding sequence is TGTGCCAGCAGTGAGGGGACAGGGGATAATCAGCCCCAGCATTTT.

This clone was counted a few times. The genes are TRBV4-1 and TRBJ2-3, with 10 bases that match TRBD2. The CDR3 has 17 amino acids. Germline-derived CDR1 and CDR2 are MGHRA and YSYEKL. The ends lost 0 bases at V and 4 bases at J; junction bases unmatched: 7. In DNA form, the CDR3 reads TGCGCCAGCAGCCAAGATAAGGGCCTAGCGGGAGCAGATACGCAGTATTTT. This codes for CASSQDKGLAGADTQYF.

The chain joins TRBV5-4 to TRBJ2-1; 7 nucleotides align to TRBD2. From germline, CDR1 is SGHNT and CDR2 YYREEE (reference sequence). With V trimmed by 3 bases and J by 0 bases, 3 bases remained unmatched. CDR3 length: 15 amino acids. The CDR3 protein is CASSSAGSSYNEQFF. Written as DNA, the CDR3 is TGTGCCAGCAGCTCAGCGGGGAGCTCCTACAATGAGCAGTTCTTC.

This rearrangement joins TRBV7-2 to TRBJ2-3; 9 bases agree with TRBD2. Germline loops: CDR1 SGHTA, CDR2 FQGNSA. This CDR3 is built from 17 residues. V shed 3 bases and J 5 bases; nucleotides not matched to a gene: 12. The CDR3 loop is CASSLGWVAGAVDTQYF. The DNA of the CDR3 is TGTGCCAGCAGCTTGGGATGGGTAGCGGGAGCAGTAGATACGCAGTATTTT.

This clone was observed once. V and J are TRBV9 and TRBJ1-6; TRBD1 agrees at 10 bases. The CDR3 has 16 residues. The V gene end was trimmed by 4 bases and the J gene end by 6 bases; junction bases not matched to a gene: 7. Germline-derived CDR1 and CDR2 are SGDLS and YYNGEE. CDR3 DNA: TGTGCCAGCAGCTTCACCGGGACAGGGGCTAATTCACCCCTCCACTTT. Its translation: CASSFTGTGANSPLHF.

The V and J genes are TRBV5-1 and TRBJ1-6; 8 nucleotides agree with TRBD1. Germline values: CDR1 SGHRS, CDR2 YFSETQ. This CDR3 is built from 16 residues. Unmatched junction bases numbered 6, after V lost 4 bases and J lost 3 bases. In nucleotides, the CDR3 is TGCGCCAGCAGCGTGGGACAGGCCAGCTATAATTCACCCCTCCACTTT. Protein sequence: CASSVGQASYNSPLHF.

In its sample, this clone was seen a few times. The chain recombines TRBV7-9 with TRBJ1-2; TRBD1 agrees at 8 bases. Germline loops: CDR1 SEHNR, CDR2 FQNEAQ (reference sequence). J lost 4 bases, V lost 3 bases, and 4 bases had no gene match. The CDR3 covers 14 residues. The CDR3 loop reads CASSFGQGAYGYTF. The DNA of the CDR3 is TGTGCCAGCAGCTTCGGACAGGGCGCCTATGGCTACACCTTC.

The chain couples TRBV27 to TRBJ2-7; TRBD1 aligns across 7 bases. Germline V gives CDR1 MNHEY, CDR2 SMNVEV (reference sequence). V trimming: 3 bases; J trimming: 4 bases; junction bases outside the gene matches: 3. The CDR3 has 13 amino acids. The CDR3 reads CASSFQGDYEQYF. Here the CDR3 DNA reads TGTGCCAGCAGTTTTCAGGGGGATTACGAGCAGTACTTC.

The gene calls are TRBV12-2 and TRBJ2-2. TRBV12-2 is assigned pseudogene status. This CDR3 contains 13 residues. CDR3 DNA sequence: TGTGCCAGCAGCCCGAAACTGGGTGGGGAGCTGTTTTTT. This encodes CASSPKLGGELFF.

This clone showed up just a few times. The chain carries TRBV5-6 and TRBJ2-2; D possibly corresponds to TRBD1 (6 bases). Trimming pared 2 bases from V and 6 bases from J, leaving 8 bases between. The germline V gene has CDR1 SGHDT and CDR2 YYEEEE. The CDR3 totals 13 residues. The CDR3 nucleotides are TGTGCCAGCAGCTTCTCAGGGGCCGGGGAGCTGTTTTTT. Its translation: CASSFSGAGELFF.